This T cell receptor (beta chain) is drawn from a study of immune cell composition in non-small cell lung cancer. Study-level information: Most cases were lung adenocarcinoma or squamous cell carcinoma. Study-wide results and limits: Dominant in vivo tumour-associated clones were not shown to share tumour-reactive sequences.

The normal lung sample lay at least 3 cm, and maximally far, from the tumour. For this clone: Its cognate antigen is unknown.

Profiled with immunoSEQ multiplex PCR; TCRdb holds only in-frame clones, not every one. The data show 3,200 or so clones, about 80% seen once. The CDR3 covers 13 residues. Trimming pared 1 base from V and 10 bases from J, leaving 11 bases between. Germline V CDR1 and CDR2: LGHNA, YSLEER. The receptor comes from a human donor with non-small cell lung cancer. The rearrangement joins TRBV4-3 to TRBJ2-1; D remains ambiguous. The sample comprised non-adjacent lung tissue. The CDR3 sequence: CASSQVTSFEQFF. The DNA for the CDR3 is TGCGCCAGCAGCCAAGTAACCAGCTTCGAGCAGTTCTTC.